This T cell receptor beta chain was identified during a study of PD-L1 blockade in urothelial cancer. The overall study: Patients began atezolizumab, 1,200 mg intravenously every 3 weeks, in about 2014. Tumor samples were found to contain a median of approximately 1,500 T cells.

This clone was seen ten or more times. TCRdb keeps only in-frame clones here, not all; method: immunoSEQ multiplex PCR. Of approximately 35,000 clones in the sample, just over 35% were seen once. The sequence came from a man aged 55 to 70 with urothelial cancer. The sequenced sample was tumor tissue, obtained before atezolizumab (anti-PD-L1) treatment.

CDR3 sequence (DNA): TGTGCCAGCAGCTCTCGTGGCAGAGAGCGGGGAGAGCAGTTCTTC. It is translated as CASSSRGRERGEQFF. This chain uses TRBV6-8 with TRBJ2-1; 7 nucleotides line up with TRBD2. Losses at the gene ends were 6 bases for V and 10 bases for J; bases not matched to a gene: 15. Looked up from germline, CDR1 is MNHGY and CDR2 is SAAAGT. CDR3 length: 15 amino acids.